Below are 26 T cell receptor beta chains sequenced from a single sample in a study of T-cell memory formation after mild COVID-19. MiXCR, applied by TCRdb to the 5' RACE reads, yields one record per CDR3 protein. The sample records hundreds of thousands of distinct CDR3 sequences, 15% to 20% being singletons. The specimen sequenced was PBMCs or a T cell subset sorted from them (not recorded which). These receptors all stem from a man aged 18 to 35 who had mild COVID-19 (a few samples of this study predate the infection). Cell type and time point are not known.

V is TRBV7-9 and J is TRBJ2-7; the match to TRBD2 covers 7 bases. This CDR3 spans 12 amino acids. J lost 6 bases, V lost 5 bases, and 4 bases had no gene match. Germline values: CDR1 SEHNR, CDR2 FQNEAQ (reference sequence). The CDR3 region has the DNA TGTGCCAGCAGCCGTCTAGCGGCCGAGCAGTACGTC. It translates to CASSRLAAEQYV.

The CDR3 DNA sequence: TGTGCCAGCAGCTGGGGAGGGAGCGGGGGGCTCACAGATACGCAGTATTTT. It codes for CASSWGGSGGLTDTQYF. J is TRBJ2-3 and V is TRBV7-8; 9 bases are a match to TRBD2. V shed 4 bases and J 2 bases; nucleotides not matched to a gene: 10. In germline, CDR1 is SGHVS, CDR2 FQNEAQ. This CDR3 is 17 amino acids long.

This clonotype was counted ten times or more. The genes are TRBV7-2 and TRBJ2-5; 9 bases match TRBD2. The CDR3 runs to 18 residues. The V segment lost 1 base and the J segment 5 bases; nucleotides outside the gene matches: 14. Germline loops: CDR1 SGHTA, CDR2 FQGNSA. CDR3 amino acids: CASSLGGASGAPRETQYF. CDR3 sequence (DNA): TGTGCCAGCAGCTTAGGCGGTGCTAGCGGGGCCCCTCGGGAGACCCAGTACTTC.

This clonotype was seen only a few times. The chain is built from TRBV9 and TRBJ2-1; 8 bases match TRBD2. Unmatched junction bases numbered 8, after V lost 5 bases and J lost 7 bases. The CDR3 length is 14 residues. Germline CDR1 and CDR2: SGDLS and YYNGEE. CDR3 sequence: CASSPPVAGNEQFF. The CDR3 DNA follows: TGTGCCAGCAGTCCGCCGGTAGCGGGGAATGAGCAGTTCTTC.

This clonotype turned up a few times. V gene TRBV29-1 combines with J gene TRBJ1-3, with D tentatively TRBD1 (6 bases). V lost 6 bases, J lost 2 bases, and 8 bases lay in between. Germline V gives CDR1 SQVTM, CDR2 ANQGSEA. This CDR3 region has 12 residues. The CDR3 loop is CSVRTAGNTIYF. The CDR3 DNA is TGCAGCGTCAGGACAGCTGGAAACACCATATATTTT.

This clonotype was counted between two and nine times. This chain connects TRBV10-3 to TRBJ1-1; possibly TRBD1 for D (6 bases). V gave up 4 bases and J gave up 1 base, with 19 bases separating them. Germline CDR1 reads ENHRY; CDR2 reads SYGVKD. The CDR3 is made up of 17 amino acids. DNA for the CDR3: TGTGCCATCAGTGGGGGGAGGGGGTTTCTTTGGAACACTGAAGCTTTCTTT. Amino acids: CAISGGRGFLWNTEAFF.

The genes are TRBV6-6 and TRBJ1-1, with 7 bases that match TRBD1. V lost 0 bases to trimming and J lost 0 bases; unmatched junction nucleotides: 4. The CDR3 sequence is 16 residues long. The germline V gene encodes CDR1 MNHNY and CDR2 SVGAGI (reference sequence). The CDR3 sequence: CASSYSRDRLNTEAFF. Here the CDR3 DNA reads TGTGCCAGCAGTTACTCGCGGGACAGACTGAACACTGAAGCTTTCTTT.

The chain joins TRBV7-2 to TRBJ2-5; a possible D gene is TRBD1 (5 bases). CDR1 and CDR2 from the germline V gene are SGHTA and FQGNSA. This CDR3 spans 16 amino acids. The ends were cut back, 1 base at V and 0 bases at J, with 12 bases in the middle. This CDR3 reads CASSLDDRSYQETQYF. CDR3 DNA sequence: TGTGCCAGCAGCTTAGACGACAGATCGTACCAAGAGACCCAGTACTTC.

The chain combines TRBV25-1 with TRBJ1-2, with D uncertain. Per germline, CDR1 MGHDK and CDR2 SYGVNS. The V and J ends lost 7 bases and 8 bases respectively, with 17 bases between them. The CDR3 sequence is 13 residues long. In DNA, the CDR3 is TGTGCCAGCACCCAAAGGGAAGCCGGGGGCTACACCTTC. Amino acids: CASTQREAGGYTF.

The rearrangement links TRBV5-1 to TRBJ1-1; D is ambiguous. V lost 1 base and J 0 bases, leaving 10 bases between the germline ends. The CDR3 totals 15 residues. Germline CDR1 is SGHRS and CDR2 is YFSETQ. CDR3 amino acids: CASSLNRPMNTEAFF. CDR3 coding DNA: TGCGCCAGCAGCTTGAATAGGCCTATGAACACTGAAGCTTTCTTT. The full variable domain, rest sourced from reference TRBV5-1 and TRBJ1-1, is KAGVTQTPRYLIKTRGQQVTLSCSPISGHRSVSWYQQTPGQGLQFLFEYFSETQRNKGNFPGRFSGRQFSNSRSEMNVSTLELGDSALYLCASSLNRPMNTEAFFGQGTRLTVV.

The chain combines TRBV6-1 with TRBJ2-1; D possibly matches TRBD1 or TRBD2 (6 bases each). The CDR3 has 15 amino acids. Trimming shortened V by 3 bases and J by 7 bases, and 16 bases separated the two germline ends. Germline assignment: CDR1 MNHNS and CDR2 SASEGT. CDR3 sequence reads: CASSDPGASGNEQFF. The CDR3 DNA sequence: TGTGCCAGCAGTGACCCGGGGGCATCTGGAAATGAGCAGTTCTTC.

J is TRBJ2-7 and V is TRBV20-1, with 9 bases matching TRBD1. Trimming took 5 bases from V and 7 from J; bases not matched to a gene: 9. The CDR3 is 13 amino acids. The germline CDR1 and CDR2 sequences are DFQATT and SNEGSKA (reference sequence). This CDR3 is CSAQTGQGREQYF. The CDR3 nucleotides read TGCAGTGCTCAAACGGGACAGGGTAGAGAGCAGTACTTC.

This chain joins TRBV12-3 or TRBV12-4 and TRBJ2-3; 11 bases agree with TRBD2. V dropped 3 bases and J dropped 4; count of bases not matched to a gene: 6. This CDR3 has 16 amino acids. The CDR3 coding sequence is TGTGCCAGCAGTTTGGGCCTAGCGGGGGGTTCAGATACGCAGTATTTT. This encodes CASSLGLAGGSDTQYF.

V and J are TRBV28 and TRBJ2-6; D gene unclear. Trimming shortened V by 5 bases and J by 4 bases, and 24 bases separated the two germline ends. The CDR3 sequence is 19 residues long. Germline V CDR1 and CDR2: MDHEN, SYDVKM. This chain's CDR3 is CASSRPRGPSSRGANVLTF. The DNA of the CDR3 is TGTGCCAGCAGTCGACCCCGAGGCCCCTCTAGTCGAGGGGCCAACGTCCTGACTTTC.

This clonotype has just a few counts. In DNA form, the CDR3 reads TGTGCCAGCAGACATGTCGCCCTGGGGCGGGGGGACAATGAGCAGTTCTTC. It encodes CASRHVALGRGDNEQFF. This chain links TRBV28 with TRBJ2-1, with 8 positions matching TRBD2. CDR1 is MDHEN and CDR2 is SYDVKM in the germline V gene. This CDR3 spans 17 amino acids. The junction had 15 bases not matched to a gene; V was cut back by 6 bases and J by 5 bases.

Only a few counts were recorded for this clonotype. CDR3 region: CASSIDLPAGTDTQYF. CDR3 in DNA: TGTGCCAGTAGTATAGACCTACCGGCGGGCACAGATACGCAGTATTTT. The chain recombines TRBV19 with TRBJ2-3; D not certain. The CDR3 runs to 16 residues. V was trimmed by 0 bases and J by 1 base, leaving 11 bases between them. The germline V gene encodes CDR1 LNHDA and CDR2 SQIVND (reference sequence).

This clonotype was picked up a small number of times. The chain combines TRBV11-2 with TRBJ1-4, with TRBD1 matching 8 bases. V gave up 5 bases and J gave up 1 base; unmatched junction bases: 6. The CDR3 runs 16 residues. CDR1 and CDR2 (germline): SGHAT, FQNNGV. CDR3 bases: TGTGCCAGCAGCACCGGACAGGGCGAAACTAATGAAAAACTGTTTTTT. Its protein product is CASSTGQGETNEKLFF.

V is TRBV10-3 and J is TRBJ1-1; weak D call: TRBD1 (5 bases). CDR3 length: 15 residues. Between the trimmed V and J ends, which lost 1 base and 4 bases, there was a span of 13 bases. In germline, CDR1 is ENHRY, CDR2 SYGVKD. CDR3 residues: CAISEFGAGRTEAFF. The CDR3 nucleotides are TGTGCCATCAGTGAGTTCGGAGCAGGGCGCACTGAAGCTTTCTTT.

The chain recombines TRBV6-2 or TRBV6-3 with TRBJ1-1, with D uncertain. The CDR3 length is 16 residues. The V end lost 4 bases, the J end lost 2 bases, and 17 bases lay between the germline ends. Per germline, CDR1 MNHEY and CDR2 SVGEGT. CDR3 amino acids: CASSSRSGSVNTEAFF. CDR3 DNA: TGTGCCAGCAGTTCCCGTTCCGGCAGCGTAAACACTGAAGCTTTCTTT.

Ten or more counts support this clonotype. This chain links TRBV18 with TRBJ1-1, with D uncertain. Trimming pared 0 bases from V and 6 bases from J, leaving 8 bases between. The CDR3 sequence is 13 residues long. Per the germline V gene, CDR1 is KGHSH and CDR2 is LQKENI. The CDR3, as DNA: TGTGCCAGCTCACCACCGTCCAGCTCTGAAGCTTTCTTT. It encodes CASSPPSSSEAFF.

This chain's CDR3 is CATSRREGQGKDEQYV. The CDR3 bases are TGTGCCACCAGCAGACGAGAGGGACAGGGGAAGGACGAGCAGTACGTC. This rearrangement joins TRBV15 to TRBJ2-7; 10 bases fit TRBD1. The germline gives CDR1 LNHNV, CDR2 YYDKDF (reference sequence). Trimming took 2 bases from V and 5 from J; bases not matched to a gene: 9. The CDR3 loop spans 16 amino acids.

Only a few counts were recorded for this clonotype. CDR3 sequence: CAGPTGDTGELFF. For the CDR3, the DNA is TGTGCCGGACCAACAGGTGACACCGGGGAGCTGTTTTTT. The V call is TRBV7-9, the J call TRBJ2-2; tentatively, D is TRBD1 (5 bases). The CDR3 runs 13 residues. Germline V CDR1 and CDR2: SEHNR, FQNEAQ (reference sequence). With 11 bases removed from V and 3 bases from J, the gap between germline ends came to 13 bases.

This clonotype was recorded a few times. This chain links TRBV7-2 with TRBJ2-3; possibly TRBD1 for D (5 bases). Per germline, CDR1 SGHTA and CDR2 FQGNSA. The length of the CDR3 is 14 residues. With 2 bases removed from V and 2 bases from J, the gap between germline ends came to 8 bases. The CDR3 DNA reads as TGTGCCAGCAGCTTATTACAGGCCACAGATACGCAGTATTTT. Translating it yields CASSLLQATDTQYF.

This clonotype has only a few counts. The chain uses TRBV7-2 and TRBJ2-3; TRBD2 is a possible D gene (5 bases). The germline V and J ends were trimmed by 4 bases and 2 bases, with 10 bases remaining between them. CDR1 is SGHTA, CDR2 FQGNSA, per germline. This CDR3 has 14 amino acids. CDR3 DNA: TGTGCCAGCAGCTCCTCCGGGGTCACAGATACGCAGTATTTT. Translated, it gives CASSSSGVTDTQYF.

This clonotype was found a few times. The chain recombines TRBV27 with TRBJ2-7; TRBD1 agrees at 9 bases. This CDR3 has 13 residues. Per the germline V gene, CDR1 is MNHEY and CDR2 is SMNVEV (reference sequence). The ends lost 4 bases at V and 7 bases at J; junction bases unmatched: 5. CDR3 sequence (DNA): TGTGCCAGCAGTTGGACAGGGGCAGGTGAGCAGTACTTC. This codes for CASSWTGAGEQYF.

This CDR3 is CASSPDGIGKNTEAFF. The CDR3 DNA reads as TGCGCCAGCAGCCCGGACGGTATAGGTAAGAACACTGAAGCTTTCTTT. This chain connects TRBV5-1 to TRBJ1-1; no clear D gene. The CDR3 extends over 16 amino acids. Between the trimmed V and J ends, which lost 4 bases and 1 base, there was a span of 17 bases. Germline V gives CDR1 SGHRS, CDR2 YFSETQ. The full variable domain, in which reference TRBV5-1 and TRBJ1-1 provide the parts outside the CDR3, is KAGVTQTPRYLIKTRGQQVTLSCSPISGHRSVSWYQQTPGQGLQFLFEYFSETQRNKGNFPGRFSGRQFSNSRSEMNVSTLELGDSALYLCASSPDGIGKNTEAFFGQGTRLTVV.